What follows describes a single T cell receptor beta chain. Its antigen remains unknown. The sample is drawn from a study of cytomegalovirus exposure and HLA in healthy donors. Study details: Within an early data release were about 90 million unique TCRs drawn from HLA-typed donors.

CDR3 length: 14 residues. Trimming took 1 base from V and 6 from J, leaving 10 bases between them. Germline V gives CDR1 SEHNR, CDR2 FQNEAQ (reference sequence). Broader study findings: Likely technical artifact: a cluster of highly shared sequence variants. Another analysis was done later, and it associated fewer than 20,000 TCR beta sequences with HLA alleles at 0.05 false discovery rate. TCR beta chains numbering under 200 were designated cytomegalovirus-associated.

PCR involved 60 Vbeta and 13 Jbeta primers. The repertoire was sequenced with immunoSEQ multiplex PCR; TCRdb's copy has only in-frame clones and lacks some. The profile shows some 150,000 clones, roughly 77% of them singletons. The rearrangement links TRBV7-9 to TRBJ2-1; D is possibly TRBD1 (6 bases). The sample taken for sequencing was PBMCs. The receptor comes from a man aged 40-49 years in good health and CMV-seronegative. The CDR3 DNA reads TGTGCCAGCAGCTTAGTGGAACAGGGCAATGAGCAGTTCTTC. Translating it yields CASSLVEQGNEQFF.